One T cell receptor (beta chain) is described in this entry. The target antigen is unknown. This table comes from immunoSEQ multiplex PCR, and its TCRdb copy is limited to in-frame clones, with some not included. The sample contains more than 150,000 clones, about nine tenths of which appear only once. This entry belongs to a study of T cell responses to AZD1222 COVID-19 vaccine. Study at large: The analysis combined second doses at about 4 or about 12 weeks. Overall study results and limits: A mostly white British donor set with more females was recruited, and clonal diversity was possibly underestimated.

After removal of 1 base from V and 6 bases from J, the junction contained 5 bases not matched to a gene. CDR3 length: 15 residues. CDR1 is MGHRA and CDR2 is YSYEKL in the germline V gene. The source is an adult in good health. The sample in question was peripheral blood, obtained on day 0 of AZD1222 vaccination. This rearrangement joins TRBV4-1 to TRBJ2-2; 7 bases line up with TRBD1. This CDR3 reads CASSQAPTGSGELFF. CDR3 in DNA: TGCGCCAGCAGCCAAGCACCGACAGGGTCCGGGGAGCTGTTTTTT.